A selection of T cell receptor beta chains follows, all from one sample in a study of radiation and T cells in renal cell carcinoma. Sequencing used immunoSEQ multiplex PCR; TCRdb keeps in-frame clones, though not all of them. The data show some 150,000 clones, less than 90% seen once. The sequencing here drew on blood, taken from a patient whose treatment included radiotherapy and nephrectomy. The receptor set was obtained from a woman aged 45-60 years with renal cell carcinoma. CDR3s include the opening cysteine and the closing phenylalanine or tryptophan. A D gene is named only where the DNA matches it firmly. Size is stated for part of the rows, as once, few or many counts, or as a class when the clone is expanded.

clone_size	cdr3_length	d_call	v_call	j_call	cdr3_nt	cdr3_aa
-	19	-	TRBV19	TRBJ1-2	TGTGCCAGTAGTATAGATGACGGCGGGGCACGAAAACTACTCTATGGCTACACCTTC	CASSIDDGGARKLLYGYTF
-	13	-	TRBV7-2	TRBJ1-2	TGTGCCAGCAGCTTAGCGAATAACTATGGCTACACCTTC	CASSLANNYGYTF
-	17	TRBD2	TRBV2	TRBJ2-5	TGTGCCAGCAGCGCCAGACCGCTAGCGGAGGCCAGCCAGACCCAGTACTTC	CASSARPLAEASQTQYF
-	13	-	TRBV6-5	TRBJ2-7	TGTGCCAGCAAACGGACATCAACCTACGAGCAGTACTTC	CASKRTSTYEQYF
-	17	TRBD2	TRBV28	TRBJ2-5	TGTGCCAGCAGCCACTCCGGGCTAGCGGGGACCCAAGAGACCCAGTACTTC	CASSHSGLAGTQETQYF
-	14	TRBD1	TRBV28	TRBJ1-4	TGTGCCAGCACCACAGGGGGCAGAGATGAAAAACTGTTTTTT	CASTTGGRDEKLFF
once	13	-	TRBV4-3	TRBJ2-5	TGCGCCAGCAGCCAAGTCTCCGTGGGCCCCAGGTACTTC	CASSQVSVGPRYF
-	15	-	TRBV11-2	TRBJ2-2	TGTGCCAGCAGCCCACTTACTAGTACGGCCGGGGAGCTGTTTTTT	CASSPLTSTAGELFF
-	17	TRBD2	TRBV9	TRBJ2-1	TGTGCCAGCAGCGTAGCTTTCCTAGCGGTCTCCTACAATGAGCAGTTCTTC	CASSVAFLAVSYNEQFF
-	14	TRBD1	TRBV7-2	TRBJ1-4	TGTGCCAGCAGCCAGGGGACAGCTAATGAAAAACTGTTTTTT	CASSQGTANEKLFF
-	14	TRBD2	TRBV5-6	TRBJ2-5	TGTGCCAGCAGCGCCGGGACTATAAAAGAGACCCAGTACTTC	CASSAGTIKETQYF
once	15	-	TRBV6-1	TRBJ2-5	TGTGCCAGCAGTGAAGCGCGTGACGAGTCCGAGACCCAGTACTTC	CASSEARDESETQYF
-	17	-	TRBV9	TRBJ2-2	TGTGCCAGCAGCGTTAGAGCAAGGGCAGGGGCGCGGGCGGAGCTGTTTTTT	CASSVRARAGARAELFF
-	15	-	TRBV6-1	TRBJ1-6	TGTGCCGCCCGAATGGACAGTCATCGTAATTCACCCCTCCACTTT	CAARMDSHRNSPLHF
once	13	-	TRBV7-2	TRBJ1-5	TGTGCCAGCACCGCCACCAGGGGTCAGCCCCAGCATTTT	CASTATRGQPQHF
-	14	-	TRBV4-3	TRBJ2-2	TGCGCCAGCAGCCAAGCGGGGCGATACGGGGAGCTGTTTTTT	CASSQAGRYGELFF
many	14	TRBD2	TRBV27	TRBJ2-1	TGTGCCAGCAGTTGGTCTAGCGGGAGCAATGAGCAGTTCTTC	CASSWSSGSNEQFF
-	22	TRBD1	TRBV10-3	TRBJ2-3	TGTGCCATCAGTGAATCCCCTTATGGAAGCCAGGGGGCGAAGTCGGGCCCAGATACGCAGTATTTT	CAISESPYGSQGAKSGPDTQYF
-	15	-	TRBV25-1	TRBJ2-7	TGTGCCAGCGGCCCCGGGACACTCCTCGGGGACGAGCAGTACTTC	CASGPGTLLGDEQYF
-	15	-	TRBV10-3	TRBJ2-3	TGTGCCATCAGACCGGGCCCCGTTAGAACAGATACGCAGTATTTT	CAIRPGPVRTDTQYF
-	14	-	TRBV5-1	TRBJ2-4	TGCGCCAGCAGCTTGGAAGCGGAGGAAAACATTCAGTACTTC	CASSLEAEENIQYF
once	14	-	TRBV7-2	TRBJ2-7	TGTGCCAGCAGCTTAGGGGGTGCTACCTACGAGCAGTACTTC	CASSLGGATYEQYF
-	15	-	TRBV19	TRBJ1-4	TGTGCCAGTAGCCCCGACTGGGACTCTGGTGAAAAACTGTTTTTT	CASSPDWDSGEKLFF
-	16	-	TRBV5-6	TRBJ1-1	TGTGCCAGCAACCTCTTATGGGGCAGGATGAACACTGAAGCTTTCTTT	CASNLLWGRMNTEAFF
few	13	-	TRBV6-6	TRBJ1-5	TGTGCCAGCAGGGTTTCGCGCAATCAGCCCCAGCATTTT	CASRVSRNQPQHF
-	13	TRBD1	TRBV7-2	TRBJ2-6	TGTGCCAGCAGCCGGGACAGGGGGTACGTCCTGACTTTC	CASSRDRGYVLTF
-	15	TRBD1	TRBV19	TRBJ2-7	TGTGCCAGCTCGTCCGGGACAGGGGCATCCTACGAGCAGTACTTC	CASSSGTGASYEQYF
-	15	TRBD1	TRBV5-6	TRBJ2-6	TGTGCCAGCAGCGTGACAGGGGCAGGGGCCAACGTCCTGACTTTC	CASSVTGAGANVLTF
-	14	TRBD1	TRBV5-1	TRBJ2-3	TGCGCCAGCAGCCCGGGACAGGGAACCGATACGCAGTATTTT	CASSPGQGTDTQYF
-	15	-	TRBV28	TRBJ2-7	TGTGCCAGCAGTTTCTCTTTTGGACAGCCCTACGAGCAGTACTTC	CASSFSFGQPYEQYF
-	15	-	TRBV11-3	TRBJ2-5	TGTGCCAGCAGCTTGGTAACGGGATTGGGGGAGACCCAGTACTTC	CASSLVTGLGETQYF
-	11	-	TRBV10-3	TRBJ2-7	TGTGCCATCAGTGGGGTCTACGAGCAGTACTTC	CAISGVYEQYF
-	14	-	TRBV9	TRBJ1-4	TGTGCCAGCAGCCGAGCCGGGGGTAATGAAAAACTGTTTTTT	CASSRAGGNEKLFF
-	14	-	TRBV19	TRBJ1-5	TGTGCCAGTAGCTTCCGCCAGGGAGATCAGCCCCAGCATTTT	CASSFRQGDQPQHF
-	12	-	TRBV5-1	TRBJ2-5	TGCGCCAGCAGCTTGAGTCAAGAGACCCAGTACTTC	CASSLSQETQYF
-	13	-	TRBV5-1	TRBJ1-4	TGCGCCAGCAGCTTGCCCTCGAATGAAAAACTGTTTTTT	CASSLPSNEKLFF
-	15	-	TRBV19	TRBJ2-2	TGTGCCAGTAGTGGAACTGGGCTCAATGCCGGGGAGCTGTTTTTT	CASSGTGLNAGELFF
-	14	TRBD1	TRBV6-5	TRBJ1-1	TGTGCCAGCAGTCAACTTACAGGGGGTGCTGAAGCTTTCTTT	CASSQLTGGAEAFF
-	17	TRBD1	TRBV28	TRBJ1-1	TGTGCCAGCAGCATCGGCGCCGGGACAGGGTTGAACACTGAAGCTTTCTTT	CASSIGAGTGLNTEAFF
few	12	-	TRBV6-5	TRBJ2-7	TGTGCCAGCAGTCCCCCCCAGGGCGAGCAGTACTTC	CASSPPQGEQYF
-	13	-	TRBV7-9	TRBJ2-7	TGTGCCACTTCGGGGGACGGCTCCTACGAGCAGTACTTC	CATSGDGSYEQYF
-	13	-	TRBV10-1	TRBJ2-5	TGCGCCAGCAGTCCGGGGTCCAGGGGGACCCAGTACTTC	CASSPGSRGTQYF
few	14	TRBD1	TRBV7-2	TRBJ1-2	TGTGCCAGCAGCTTAGACTCAGGGGGCTATGGCTACACCTTC	CASSLDSGGYGYTF
-	12	-	TRBV7-9	TRBJ2-5	TGTGCCAGCAGCCCTAGGGGGGAGACCCAGTACTTC	CASSPRGETQYF
-	15	TRBD1	TRBV5-6	TRBJ1-4	TGTGCCAGCAGCTTGGCTGGGACAGGGGGCGAAAAACTGTTTTTT	CASSLAGTGGEKLFF
-	15	TRBD2	TRBV28	TRBJ2-1	TGTGCCAGCAGTCTCTCAGCGGGAGCCTACAATGAGCAGTTCTTC	CASSLSAGAYNEQFF
-	14	TRBD1	TRBV15	TRBJ2-7	TGTGCCACCAGCAGGCGGACAGGGGAAGTCGAGCAGTACTTC	CATSRRTGEVEQYF
once	13	-	TRBV29-1	TRBJ2-7	TGCAGCGTCGTGGAGGGGGCGCGCTACGAGCAGTACTTC	CSVVEGARYEQYF
few	15	TRBD1	TRBV7-8	TRBJ1-5	TGTGCCAGCAGCTTGGGACAGGGGCAAGCGCAGCCCCAGCATTTT	CASSLGQGQAQPQHF